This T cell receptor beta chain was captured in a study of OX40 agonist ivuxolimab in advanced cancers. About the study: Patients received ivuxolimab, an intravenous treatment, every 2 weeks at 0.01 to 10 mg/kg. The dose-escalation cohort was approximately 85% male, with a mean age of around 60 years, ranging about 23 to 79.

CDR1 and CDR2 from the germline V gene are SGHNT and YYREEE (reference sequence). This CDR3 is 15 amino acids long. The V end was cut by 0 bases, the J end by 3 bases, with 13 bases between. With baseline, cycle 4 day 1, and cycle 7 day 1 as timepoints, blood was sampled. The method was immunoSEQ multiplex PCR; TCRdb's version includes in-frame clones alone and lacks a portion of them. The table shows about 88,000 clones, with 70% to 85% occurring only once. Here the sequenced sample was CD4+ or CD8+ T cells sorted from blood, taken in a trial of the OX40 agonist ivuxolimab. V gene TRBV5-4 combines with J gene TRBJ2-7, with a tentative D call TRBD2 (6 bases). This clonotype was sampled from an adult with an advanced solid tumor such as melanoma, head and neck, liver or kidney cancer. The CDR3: CASSLAGTDGYEQYF. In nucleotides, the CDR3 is TGTGCCAGCAGCTTGGCCGGGACTGACGGCTACGAGCAGTACTTC.